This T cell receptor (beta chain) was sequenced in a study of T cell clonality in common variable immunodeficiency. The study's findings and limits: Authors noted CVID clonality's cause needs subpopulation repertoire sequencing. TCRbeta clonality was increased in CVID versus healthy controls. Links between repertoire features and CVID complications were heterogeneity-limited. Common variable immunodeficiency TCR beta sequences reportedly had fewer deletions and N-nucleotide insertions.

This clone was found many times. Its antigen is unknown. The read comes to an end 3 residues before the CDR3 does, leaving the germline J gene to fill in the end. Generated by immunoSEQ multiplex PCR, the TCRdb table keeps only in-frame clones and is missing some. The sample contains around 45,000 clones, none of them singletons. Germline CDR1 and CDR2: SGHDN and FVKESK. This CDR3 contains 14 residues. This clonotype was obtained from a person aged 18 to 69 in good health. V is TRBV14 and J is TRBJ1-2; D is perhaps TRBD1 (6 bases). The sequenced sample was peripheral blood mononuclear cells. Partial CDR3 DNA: TGTGCCAGCAGCCAAGTGACAGGAGCCCTAGGC. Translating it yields CASSQVTGALG. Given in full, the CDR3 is CASSQVTGALGYTF.